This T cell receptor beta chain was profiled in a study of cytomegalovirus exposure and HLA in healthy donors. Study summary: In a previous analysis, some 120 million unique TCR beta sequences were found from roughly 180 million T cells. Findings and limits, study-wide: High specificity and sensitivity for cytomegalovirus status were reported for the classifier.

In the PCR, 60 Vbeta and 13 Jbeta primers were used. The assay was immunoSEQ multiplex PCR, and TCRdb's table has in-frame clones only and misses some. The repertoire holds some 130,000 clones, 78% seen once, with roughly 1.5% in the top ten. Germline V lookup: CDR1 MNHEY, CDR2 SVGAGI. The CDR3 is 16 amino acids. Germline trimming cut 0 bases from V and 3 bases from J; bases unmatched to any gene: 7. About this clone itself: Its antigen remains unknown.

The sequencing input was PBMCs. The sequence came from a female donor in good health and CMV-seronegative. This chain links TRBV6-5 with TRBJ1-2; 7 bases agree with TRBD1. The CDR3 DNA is TGTGCCAGCAGTTACTCGACCGGACAGGTCCACTATGGCTACACCTTC. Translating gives CASSYSTGQVHYGYTF.